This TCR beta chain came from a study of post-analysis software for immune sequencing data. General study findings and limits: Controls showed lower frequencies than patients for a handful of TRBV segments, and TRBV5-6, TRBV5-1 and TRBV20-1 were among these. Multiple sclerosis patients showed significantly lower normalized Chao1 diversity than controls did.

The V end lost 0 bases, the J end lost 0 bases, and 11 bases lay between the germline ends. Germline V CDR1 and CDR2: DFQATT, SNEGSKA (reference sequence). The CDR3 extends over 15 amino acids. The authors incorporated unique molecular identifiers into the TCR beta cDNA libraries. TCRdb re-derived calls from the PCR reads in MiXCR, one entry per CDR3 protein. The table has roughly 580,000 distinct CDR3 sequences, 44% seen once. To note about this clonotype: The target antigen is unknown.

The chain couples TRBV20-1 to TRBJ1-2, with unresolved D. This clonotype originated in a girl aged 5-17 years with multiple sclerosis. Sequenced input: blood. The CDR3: CSARDYGRANYGYTF. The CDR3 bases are TGCAGTGCTAGAGATTACGGCAGAGCTAACTATGGCTACACCTTC.